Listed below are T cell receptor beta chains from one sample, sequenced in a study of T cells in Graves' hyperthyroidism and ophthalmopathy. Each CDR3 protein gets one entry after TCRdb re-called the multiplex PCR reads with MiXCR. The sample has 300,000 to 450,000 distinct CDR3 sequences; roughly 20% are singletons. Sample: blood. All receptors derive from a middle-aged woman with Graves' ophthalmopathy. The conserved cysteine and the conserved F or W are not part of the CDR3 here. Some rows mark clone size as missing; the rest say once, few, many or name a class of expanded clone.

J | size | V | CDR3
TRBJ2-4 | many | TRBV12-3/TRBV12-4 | ASSLTEEVIQY
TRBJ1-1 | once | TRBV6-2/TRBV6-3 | ASSYGSGPTEAF
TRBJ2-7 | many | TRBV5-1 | ASSSDPGPSYEQY
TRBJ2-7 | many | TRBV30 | AWRDYPGQSSYEQY
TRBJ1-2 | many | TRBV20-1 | SAWTGGDYGYT
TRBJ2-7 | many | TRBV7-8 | ASSSGLTYEQY
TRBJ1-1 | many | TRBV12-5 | ASGPRTAVNTEAF
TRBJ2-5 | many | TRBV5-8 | ASALFGSQGETQY
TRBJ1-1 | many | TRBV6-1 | ASRQTPQGGSNTEAF
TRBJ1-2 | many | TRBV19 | ASSIGTNRGYT
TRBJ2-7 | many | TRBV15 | ATSRQQGYEQY
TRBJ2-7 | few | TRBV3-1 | ASSQGIGSSYEQY
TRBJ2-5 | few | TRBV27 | ASSSRASGETQY
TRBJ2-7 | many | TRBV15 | ATSRDGESYEQY
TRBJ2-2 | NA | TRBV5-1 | ASSSQGGGNTGELF
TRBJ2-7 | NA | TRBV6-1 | ASSGSPGQYYEQY
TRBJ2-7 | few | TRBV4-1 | ASSQGTAGTYEQY
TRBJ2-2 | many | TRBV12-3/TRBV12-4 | ASSLRTSWPGELF
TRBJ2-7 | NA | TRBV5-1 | ASSLDGGGAAAYEQY
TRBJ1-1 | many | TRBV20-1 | SAPEVGMNTEAF
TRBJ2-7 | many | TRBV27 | ASRPGTSGSFSYEQY
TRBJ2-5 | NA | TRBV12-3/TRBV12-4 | ASSFRGTGAGRETQY
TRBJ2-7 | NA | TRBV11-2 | ASSLEFTGGEQY
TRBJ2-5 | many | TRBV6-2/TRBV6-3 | ASSYPLTQIQETQY
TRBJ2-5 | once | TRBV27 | ASSYKGAQTQY
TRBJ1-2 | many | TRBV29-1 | SVEAGAPQNGYT
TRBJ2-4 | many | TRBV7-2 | ASSLGMGGGLAKNIQY
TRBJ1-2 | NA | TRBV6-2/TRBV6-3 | ASSYSGREDNYGYT